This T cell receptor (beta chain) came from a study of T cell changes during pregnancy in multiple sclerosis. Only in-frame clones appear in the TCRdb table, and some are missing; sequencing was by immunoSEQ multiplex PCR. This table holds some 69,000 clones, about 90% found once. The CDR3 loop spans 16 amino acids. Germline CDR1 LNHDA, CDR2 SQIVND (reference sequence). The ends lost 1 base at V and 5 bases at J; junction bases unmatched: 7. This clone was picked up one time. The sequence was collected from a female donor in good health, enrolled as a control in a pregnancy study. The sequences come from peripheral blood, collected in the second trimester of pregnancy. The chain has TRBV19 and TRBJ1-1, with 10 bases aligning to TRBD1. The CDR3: CASSIGEGQGLTEAFF. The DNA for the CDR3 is TGTGCCAGTAGTATAGGTGAGGGACAGGGGTTGACTGAAGCTTTCTTT.